This TCR beta chain came from a study of blood T cells in healthy people across ages. Study-wide results and caveats: Naive T cell percentage and TCR beta diversity correlated strongly. There was no known CMV status for donors, so expanded clonotype changes were possibly confounded. Age brought a roughly linear fall in TCR beta diversity measured per million T cells.

As for this clonotype: Antigen specificity is unknown.

This CDR3 contains 14 residues. Germline V CDR1 and CDR2: MNHNS, SASEGT. Trimming removed 7 bases from V and 3 bases from J, with 14 bases in between. A second 7 to 11 cycle PCR used barcoded and J-beta primers. TCRdb re-analysed the 5' RACE reads in MiXCR, keeping a single row per CDR3 protein. The sample has more than 1.4 million distinct CDR3 sequences; roughly 40% are singletons. The donors, aged roughly 6 to 95, were healthy Caucasians from Russia. The gene calls are TRBV6-1 and TRBJ2-3, with D possibly called TRBD1 or TRBD2 (5 bases each). The specimen sequenced was blood. This sequence was found in a woman aged 18-29 years in good health. The CDR3 DNA reads as TGTGCCAGCAATAAGGGAGCAGGGACAGATACGCAGTATTTT. Translated: CASNKGAGTDTQYF.